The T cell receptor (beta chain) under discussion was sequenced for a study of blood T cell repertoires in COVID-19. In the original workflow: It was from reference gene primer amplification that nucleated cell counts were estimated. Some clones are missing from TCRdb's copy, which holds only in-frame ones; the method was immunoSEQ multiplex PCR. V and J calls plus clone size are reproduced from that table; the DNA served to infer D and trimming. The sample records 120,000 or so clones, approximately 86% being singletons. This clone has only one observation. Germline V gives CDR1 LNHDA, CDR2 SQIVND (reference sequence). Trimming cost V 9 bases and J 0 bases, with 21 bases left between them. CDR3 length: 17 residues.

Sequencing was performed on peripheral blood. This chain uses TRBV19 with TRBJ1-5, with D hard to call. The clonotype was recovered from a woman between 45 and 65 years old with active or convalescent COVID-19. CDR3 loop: CARKARGRYHSNQPQHF. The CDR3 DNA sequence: TGTGCCAGAAAGGCCCGTGGGAGATATCATAGCAATCAGCCCCAGCATTTT.